One sample yielded the 13 T cell receptor beta chains listed below, sequenced in a study of neurological immune-mediated disorders. Time point here: longitudinal time-point 2. TCRdb called the 5' RACE reads again in MiXCR, with one record for every CDR3 protein. The sample lists roughly 34,000 distinct CDR3 sequences; 10% to 15% were seen once. Sequencing was carried out using PBMCs. These receptor sequences come from a woman aged 40 to 50 in good health.

This clonotype was detected ten times or more. Mismatch with germline at one junction end may stem from a read error. The chain carries TRBV2 and TRBJ2-1, with 11 nucleotides matching TRBD2. Germline V gene lookup returns CDR1 SNHLY and CDR2 FYNNEI. The CDR3 extends over 16 amino acids. In nucleotides, the CDR3 is TGTGCCAGCAGGGAAGGCGTAGCGGGAGGGGACAATGAGCAGTTCTTC. Its translation: CASREGVAGGDNEQFF.

This clonotype has at least ten counts. The gene calls are TRBV6-2 or TRBV6-3 and TRBJ2-6; D not resolved. CDR3 length: 14 residues. Trimming cost V 5 bases and J 0 bases, with 5 bases left between them. Germline assignment: CDR1 MNHEY and CDR2 SVGEGT. The CDR3 region is CASSGISGANVLTF. In DNA form, the CDR3 reads TGTGCCAGCAGTGGAATCTCTGGGGCCAACGTCCTGACTTTC.

This clonotype was counted only a few times. V is TRBV20-1 and J is TRBJ1-5; D possibly corresponds to TRBD1 (6 bases). Germline CDR1 reads DFQATT; CDR2 reads SNEGSKA (reference sequence). The germline V and J ends were trimmed by 6 bases and 2 bases, with 14 bases remaining between them. CDR3 length equals 14 residues. This CDR3 reads CSAQDRTRNQPQHF. Written as DNA, the CDR3 is TGCAGTGCCCAGGACAGAACTCGCAATCAGCCCCAGCATTTT.

In this sample, this clonotype is medium-sized (0.01 to 0.1%). V usage is TRBV5-5 and J usage is TRBJ2-5, with 10 positions matching TRBD1. CDR3 length: 14 amino acids. Losses at the gene ends were 5 bases for V and 5 bases for J; bases not matched to a gene: 6. CDR1 SGHKS and CDR2 YYEKEE come from the germline V gene (reference sequence). The CDR3 nucleotides are TGTGCCAGCAGACCCGGGACAGGGGAGGAGACCCAGTACTTC. It is translated as CASRPGTGEETQYF.

This clonotype rates as medium-sized. The chain joins TRBV5-1 to TRBJ2-1; D is uncertain. The CDR3 is made up of 13 amino acids. V lost 3 bases, J lost 6 bases, and 10 bases lay in between. The germline CDR1 and CDR2 sequences are SGHRS and YFSETQ. The CDR3 protein is CASSSRPSNEQFF. The DNA for the CDR3 is TGCGCCAGCAGCTCCCGTCCTTCCAATGAGCAGTTCTTC.

Many counts were recorded for this clonotype. This chain connects TRBV29-1 to TRBJ2-1; 7 bases match TRBD2. The CDR3 has 12 residues. Trimming at V came to 6 bases and at J to 7 bases, leaving 6 bases not matched to a gene. Germline CDR1 reads SQVTM; CDR2 reads ANQGSEA. DNA of the CDR3: TGCAGCGTGGGGGGGGGGAGTAATGAGCAGTTCTTC. Translating it yields CSVGGGSNEQFF.

This clonotype was counted ten times or more. The V call is TRBV6-4, the J call TRBJ2-1; TRBD1 aligns across 7 bases. The CDR3 consists of 13 residues. Germline CDR1 and CDR2: MRHNA and SNTAGT. V dropped 8 bases and J dropped 4; count of bases not matched to a gene: 5. CDR3: CASALGQYNEQFF. The DNA of the CDR3 is TGTGCCAGCGCCCTGGGACAGTACAATGAGCAGTTCTTC.

Many counts were recorded for this clonotype. This chain uses TRBV7-2 with TRBJ2-7; the D is unclear. Germline values: CDR1 SGHTA, CDR2 FQGNSA. This CDR3 has 13 residues. Trimming removed 4 bases at V and 3 bases at J, with 10 bases between. The CDR3 region has the DNA TGTGCCAGCAGCTCAATTCTACTCTACGAGCAGTACTTC. Its translation: CASSSILLYEQYF.

This clonotype was detected many times. CDR3 coding DNA: TGCAGTGCCCAGTATGAGACCCAGTACTTC. Translated, it gives CSAQYETQYF. V usage is TRBV20-1 and J usage is TRBJ2-5; D ambiguous. Trimming took 6 bases from V and 5 from J, leaving 7 bases between them. This CDR3 is built from 10 residues. In germline, CDR1 is DFQATT, CDR2 SNEGSKA (reference sequence).

This clonotype is categorized as medium-sized (0.01 to 0.1%). The chain employs TRBV13 and TRBJ2-1, with a weak D call TRBD1 (5 bases). Germline CDR1 and CDR2: PRHDT and FYEKMQ (reference sequence). Trimming cost V 8 bases and J 10 bases, with 12 bases left between them. CDR3 length equals 11 residues. In DNA form, the CDR3 reads TGTGCCAGCGCAGACTCAGGGGAGCAGTTCTTC. It translates to CASADSGEQFF.

Many counts were recorded for this clonotype. The rearrangement uses TRBV20-1 and TRBJ1-4; TRBD1 agrees at 7 bases. V gave up 5 bases and J gave up 0 bases; unmatched junction bases: 6. This CDR3 comprises 15 residues. Germline V lookup: CDR1 DFQATT, CDR2 SNEGSKA (reference sequence). The CDR3 region is CSASPRGATNEKLFF. The DNA of the CDR3 is TGCAGTGCTTCTCCCAGGGGGGCAACTAATGAAAAACTGTTTTTT.

This clonotype was counted at least ten times. CDR3 amino acids: CASSLRAFEAFF. The CDR3 nucleotides are TGTGCCAGCAGCTTAAGGGCTTTTGAAGCTTTCTTT. The chain recombines TRBV11-2 with TRBJ1-1, with unresolved D. V was trimmed by 2 bases and J by 7 bases, leaving 8 bases between them. The germline V gene has CDR1 SGHAT and CDR2 FQNNGV. The CDR3 totals 12 residues. Looking up the rest from reference TRBV11-2 and TRBJ1-1 gives the full variable domain: EAGVAQSPRYKIIEKRQSVAFWCNPISGHATLYWYQQILGQGPKLLIQFQNNGVVDDSQLPKDRFSAERLKGVDSTLKIQPAKLEDSAVYLCASSLRAFEAFFGQGTRLTVV.

J is TRBJ2-2 and V is TRBV5-6; maybe TRBD1 (6 bases). The CDR3 has 14 amino acids. Germline V gene data show CDR1 as SGHDT and CDR2 as YYEEEE. With 4 bases removed from V and 2 bases from J, the gap between germline ends came to 9 bases. DNA for the CDR3: TGTGCCAGCAGCGTCAGGGGTAACACCGGGGAGCTGTTTTTT. As protein: CASSVRGNTGELFF.